This TCR beta chain was recovered during a study of human thymus T cells. Findings and limits, study-wide: Related research found strongly overlapping thymic repertoires in unrelated individuals. What appeared biased in thymic and blood repertoires was the usage of V and J genes.

Profiled with immunoSEQ multiplex PCR; TCRdb holds only in-frame clones, not every one. The table shows about 78,000 clones, with roughly 96% occurring only once. Resected material from corrective heart surgery provided the thymus tissue analysed. The donors were infants in Finland with congenital heart defects, otherwise immunologically healthy. Looked up from germline, CDR1 is SGHNT and CDR2 is YYREEE (reference sequence). V lost 2 bases to trimming and J lost 3 bases, with 8 bases between them. The CDR3 spans 13 residues. To note about this clone: As yet, its antigen is unknown.

The clonotype comes from a boy in the first two years of life with a congenital heart defect but otherwise immunologically healthy. The J gene is TRBJ1-1, the V gene TRBV5-4; unclear D gene. Sequenced input: thymus tissue. The CDR3 bases are TGTGCCAGCAGCTTTGAACGGGACACTGAAGCTTTCTTT. Translation gives CASSFERDTEAFF.